This is a list of T cell receptor beta chains from one sample in a study of blood T cell repertoires in COVID-19. Using immunoSEQ multiplex PCR, the repertoire was profiled, and TCRdb retains in-frame clones only, with some absent. The sample has about 42,000 clones, approximately 86% seen once; the top ten hold 4.5% to 6%. Sequenced material: peripheral blood. These receptor sequences come from a man over 45 with active COVID-19. CDR3s include the opening cysteine and the closing phenylalanine or tryptophan. The D gene is left open where the match is weak. Clone sizes are given selectively: once, few, many, or a class where the clone is expanded.

J: TRBJ2-1; D: TRBD1; size: .; V: TRBV5-3; DNA: TGTGCCAGAAGCTCCATGGGAAGGGGGCACTACAATGAGCAGTTCTTC; CDR3: CARSSMGRGHYNEQFF
J: TRBJ1-4; D: .; size: .; V: TRBV2; DNA: TGTGCCAGCAGTGTTATCGGTTCGGAAAAACTGTTTTTT; CDR3: CASSVIGSEKLFF
J: TRBJ2-5; D: TRBD1; size: once; V: TRBV29-1; DNA: TGCAGCGTTGTACCGACAGGGGAACAGACCCAGTACTTC; CDR3: CSVVPTGEQTQYF
J: TRBJ1-1; D: .; size: .; V: TRBV3-1/TRBV3-2; DNA: TGTGCCAGCAGCCAAGTCCAGTGGGCAGGTGAAAATGAAGCTTTCTTT; CDR3: CASSQVQWAGENEAFF
J: TRBJ2-1; D: TRBD2; size: medium-sized; V: TRBV14; DNA: TGTGCCAGCAGCCGTCTAGCGGGAGTCCGAAATGAGCAGTTCTTC; CDR3: CASSRLAGVRNEQFF
J: TRBJ1-5; D: .; size: .; V: TRBV4-3; DNA: TGCGCCAGCAGCCAAGATACAGATCAGCCCCAGCATTTT; CDR3: CASSQDTDQPQHF
J: TRBJ2-5; D: .; size: once; V: TRBV11-3; DNA: TGTGCCAGCAGTTCTCGTACCACGGACAGCGCGTACCAAGAGACCCAGTACTTC; CDR3: CASSSRTTDSAYQETQYF
J: TRBJ1-5; D: .; size: .; V: TRBV7-8; DNA: TGTGCCAGCAGCTCACGCCCTGTCGGACAGCGGCAGCCCCAGCATTTT; CDR3: CASSSRPVGQRQPQHF
J: TRBJ2-2; D: TRBD1; size: .; V: TRBV2; DNA: TGTGCCAGCAAGGGACAGAGGTCCGGGGAGCTGTTTTTT; CDR3: CASKGQRSGELFF
J: TRBJ1-1; D: TRBD1; size: .; V: TRBV5-1; DNA: TGCGCCAGCAGCTTGGAGGGGGCGTACACTGAAGCTTTCTTT; CDR3: CASSLEGAYTEAFF
J: TRBJ2-7; D: .; size: once; V: TRBV11-2; DNA: TGTGCCAGCGGAGGTTACGAGCAGTACTTC; CDR3: CASGGYEQYF
J: TRBJ1-3; D: .; size: .; V: TRBV5-4; DNA: TGTGCCAGCAGCGCAGGGATCTCTGGAAACACCATATATTTT; CDR3: CASSAGISGNTIYF
J: TRBJ2-4; D: .; size: .; V: TRBV6-6; DNA: TGTGCCAGCAGTTCCGGGGGATCCAAAAACATTCAGTACTTC; CDR3: CASSSGGSKNIQYF
J: TRBJ2-7; D: .; size: .; V: TRBV10-3; DNA: TGTGCCATCAGTGAGTCGCGGGAACAGGTCCGGCGGCAGTACTTC; CDR3: CAISESREQVRRQYF
J: TRBJ1-1; D: TRBD1; size: few; V: TRBV18; DNA: TGTGCCAGCTCACGGGGACAGGCCTACCCTGAAGCTTTCTTT; CDR3: CASSRGQAYPEAFF
J: TRBJ2-7; D: .; size: .; V: TRBV6-5; DNA: TGTGCCAGCAGCGACAGCGACTCCTACGAGCAGTACTTC; CDR3: CASSDSDSYEQYF
J: TRBJ1-2; D: .; size: .; V: TRBV19; DNA: TGTGCCAGTGGAGACTATGGCTACACCTTC; CDR3: CASGDYGYTF
J: TRBJ2-5; D: TRBD1; size: once; V: TRBV3-1/TRBV3-2; DNA: TGTGCCAGCAGCTCCTACACTGCGACAGGGTCAGAGACCCAGTACTTC; CDR3: CASSSYTATGSETQYF
J: TRBJ1-6; D: .; size: once; V: TRBV7-9; DNA: TGTGCCAGCAGCCGTGACAGTAATCCCCTCCACTTT; CDR3: CASSRDSNPLHF
J: TRBJ2-5; D: .; size: .; V: TRBV4-3; DNA: TGCGCCAGCAGCCAAGAAGGGCAGGGTGGGACCCAGTACTTC; CDR3: CASSQEGQGGTQYF
J: TRBJ2-3; D: .; size: .; V: TRBV11-3; DNA: TGTGCCAGCAGCTTAGCGTCATGGGGAGGTGGTACGCAGTATTTT; CDR3: CASSLASWGGGTQYF
J: TRBJ2-1; D: TRBD2; size: .; V: TRBV19; DNA: TGTGCCAGTAGTTTATCAGCGGGAGGCGTCAATGAGCAGTTCTTC; CDR3: CASSLSAGGVNEQFF
J: TRBJ2-7; D: .; size: .; V: TRBV5-1; DNA: TGCGCCAGCAGCATCCTACAGGGAACCTACGAGCAGTACTTC; CDR3: CASSILQGTYEQYF
J: TRBJ1-1; D: TRBD1; size: .; V: TRBV6-5; DNA: TGTGCCAGCAGTACCGGGACAGGGGTGACTGAAGCTTTCTTT; CDR3: CASSTGTGVTEAFF
J: TRBJ2-2; D: .; size: .; V: TRBV28; DNA: TGTGCCAGTACAAACTGGGGGCTAGCGGTTACCGGGGAGCTGTTTTTT; CDR3: CASTNWGLAVTGELFF